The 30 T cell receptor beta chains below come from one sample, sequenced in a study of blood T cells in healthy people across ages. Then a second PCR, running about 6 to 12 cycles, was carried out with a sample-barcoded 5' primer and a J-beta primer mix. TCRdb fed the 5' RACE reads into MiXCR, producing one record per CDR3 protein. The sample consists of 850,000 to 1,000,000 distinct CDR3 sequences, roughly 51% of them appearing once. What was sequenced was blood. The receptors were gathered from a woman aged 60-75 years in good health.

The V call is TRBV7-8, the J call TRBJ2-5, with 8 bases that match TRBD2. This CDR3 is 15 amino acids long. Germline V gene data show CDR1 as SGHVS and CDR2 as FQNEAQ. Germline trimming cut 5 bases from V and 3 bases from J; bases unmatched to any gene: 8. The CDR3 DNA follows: TGTGCCAGCAGCCCTCCCGGGGGGGGAAAAGAGACCCAGTACTTC. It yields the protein CASSPPGGGKETQYF.

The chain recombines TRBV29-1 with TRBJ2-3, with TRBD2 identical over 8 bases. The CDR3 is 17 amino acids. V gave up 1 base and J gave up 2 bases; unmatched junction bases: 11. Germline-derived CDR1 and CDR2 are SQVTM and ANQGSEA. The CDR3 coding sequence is TGCAGCGTTGAAGGGTCTCGGACTAGCTTAGACACAGATACGCAGTATTTT. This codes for CSVEGSRTSLDTDTQYF.

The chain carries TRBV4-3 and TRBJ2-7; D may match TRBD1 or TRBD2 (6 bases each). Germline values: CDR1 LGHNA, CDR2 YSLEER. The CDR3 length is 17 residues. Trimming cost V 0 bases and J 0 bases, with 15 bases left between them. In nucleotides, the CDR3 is TGCGCCAGCAGCCAAGAAAGGTGGGGGGCAATCTCCTACGAGCAGTACTTC. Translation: CASSQERWGAISYEQYF.

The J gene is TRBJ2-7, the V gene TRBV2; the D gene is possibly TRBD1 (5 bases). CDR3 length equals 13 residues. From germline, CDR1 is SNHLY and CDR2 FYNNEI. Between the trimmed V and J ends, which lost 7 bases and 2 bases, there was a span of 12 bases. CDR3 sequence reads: CASTSTGPYEQYF. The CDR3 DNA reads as TGTGCCAGCACTAGTACAGGTCCCTACGAGCAGTACTTC.

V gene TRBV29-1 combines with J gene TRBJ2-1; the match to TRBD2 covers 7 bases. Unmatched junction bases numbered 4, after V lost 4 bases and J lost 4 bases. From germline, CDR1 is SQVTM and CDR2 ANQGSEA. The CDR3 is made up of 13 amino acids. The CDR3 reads CSVAAGAYNEQFF. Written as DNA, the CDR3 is TGCAGCGTTGCTGCGGGAGCGTACAATGAGCAGTTCTTC.

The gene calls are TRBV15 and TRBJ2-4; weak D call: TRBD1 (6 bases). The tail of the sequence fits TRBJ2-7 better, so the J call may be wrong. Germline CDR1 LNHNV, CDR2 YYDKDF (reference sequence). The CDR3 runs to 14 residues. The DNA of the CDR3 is TGTGCCACCAGCAGCAGACAGGACTCCTACGAGCAGTACTTC. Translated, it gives CATSSRQDSYEQYF.

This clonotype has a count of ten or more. CDR3 sequence reads: CASSLGGSQTDTQYF. Written as DNA, the CDR3 is TGTGCCAGCAGTTTGGGCGGGAGTCAGACAGATACGCAGTATTTT. This chain links TRBV28 with TRBJ2-3, with 7 positions matching TRBD2. The CDR3 consists of 15 residues. Trimming at V came to 3 bases and at J to 3 bases, leaving 6 bases not matched to a gene. In germline, CDR1 is MDHEN, CDR2 SYDVKM. The entire variable domain, with the rest obtained from reference TRBV28 and TRBJ2-3, is as follows: DVKVTQSSRYLVKRTGEKVFLECVQDMDHENMFWYRQDPGLGLRLIYFSYDVKMKEKGDIPEGYSVSREKKERFSLILESASTNQTSMYLCASSLGGSQTDTQYFGPGTRLTVL.

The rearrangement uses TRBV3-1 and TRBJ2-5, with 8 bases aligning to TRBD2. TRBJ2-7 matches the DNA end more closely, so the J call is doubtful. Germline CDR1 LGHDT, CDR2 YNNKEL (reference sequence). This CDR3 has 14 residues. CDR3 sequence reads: CASSQDGTRNEQYF. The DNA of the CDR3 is TGTGCCAGCAGCCAAGACGGGACTAGGAACGAGCAGTACTTC.

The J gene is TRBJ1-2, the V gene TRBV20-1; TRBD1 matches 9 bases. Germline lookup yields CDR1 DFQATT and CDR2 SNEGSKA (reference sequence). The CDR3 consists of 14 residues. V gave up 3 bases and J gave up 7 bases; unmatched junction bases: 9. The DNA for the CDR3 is TGCAGTGCTAGCTCTTGGGACAGGGCTCGTGGCTACACCTTC. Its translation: CSASSWDRARGYTF.

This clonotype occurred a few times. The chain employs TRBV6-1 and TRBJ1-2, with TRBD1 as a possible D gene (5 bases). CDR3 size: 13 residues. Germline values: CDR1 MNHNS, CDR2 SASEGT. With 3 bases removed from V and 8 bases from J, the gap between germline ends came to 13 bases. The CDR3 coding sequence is TGTGCCAGCAGTGACCCTACAGGAGGAGGCTACACCTTC. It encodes CASSDPTGGGYTF.

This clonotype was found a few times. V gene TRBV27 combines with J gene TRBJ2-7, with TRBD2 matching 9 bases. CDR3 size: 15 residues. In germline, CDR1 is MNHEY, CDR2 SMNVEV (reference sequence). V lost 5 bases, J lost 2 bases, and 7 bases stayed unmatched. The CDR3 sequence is CASSPGGGRAYEQYF. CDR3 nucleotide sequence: TGTGCCAGCAGTCCGGGAGGCGGGAGGGCCTACGAGCAGTACTTC.

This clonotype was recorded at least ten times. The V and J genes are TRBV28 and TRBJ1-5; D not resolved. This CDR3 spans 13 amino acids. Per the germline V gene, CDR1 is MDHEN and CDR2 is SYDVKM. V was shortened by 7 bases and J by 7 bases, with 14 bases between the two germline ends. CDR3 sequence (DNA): TGTGCCAGCACCGGTGACGGTCGACAGCCCCAGCATTTT. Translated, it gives CASTGDGRQPQHF. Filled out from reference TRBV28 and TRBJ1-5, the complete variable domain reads DVKVTQSSRYLVKRTGEKVFLECVQDMDHENMFWYRQDPGLGLRLIYFSYDVKMKEKGDIPEGYSVSREKKERFSLILESASTNQTSMYLCASTGDGRQPQHFGDGTRLSIL.

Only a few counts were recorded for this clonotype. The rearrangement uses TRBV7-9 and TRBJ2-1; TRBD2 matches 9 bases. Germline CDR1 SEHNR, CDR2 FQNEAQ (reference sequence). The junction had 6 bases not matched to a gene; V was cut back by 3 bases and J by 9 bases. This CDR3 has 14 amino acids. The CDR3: CASSFIGTSSEQFF. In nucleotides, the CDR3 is TGTGCCAGCAGCTTCATAGGGACTAGCTCTGAGCAGTTCTTC.

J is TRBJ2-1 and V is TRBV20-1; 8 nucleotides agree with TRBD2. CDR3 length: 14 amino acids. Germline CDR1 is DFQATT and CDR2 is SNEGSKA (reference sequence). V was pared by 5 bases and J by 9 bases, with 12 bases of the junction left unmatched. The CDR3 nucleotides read TGCAGTGCTCATACACCGGGACTAGGGGGTGAGCAGTTCTTC. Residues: CSAHTPGLGGEQFF.

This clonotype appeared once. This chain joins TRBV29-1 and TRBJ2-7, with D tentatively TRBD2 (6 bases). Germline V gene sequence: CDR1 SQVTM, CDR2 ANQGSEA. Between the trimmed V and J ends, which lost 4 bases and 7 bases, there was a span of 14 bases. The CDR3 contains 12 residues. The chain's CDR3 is CSVVGLGVEQYF. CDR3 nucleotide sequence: TGCAGCGTTGTGGGACTCGGGGTGGAGCAGTACTTC.

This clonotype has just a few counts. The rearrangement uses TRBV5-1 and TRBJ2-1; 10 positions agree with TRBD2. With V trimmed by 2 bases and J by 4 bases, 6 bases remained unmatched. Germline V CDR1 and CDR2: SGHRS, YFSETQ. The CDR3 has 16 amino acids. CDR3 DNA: TGCGCCAGCAGCTTAACCCCTAGCGGGGGTTACAATGAGCAGTTCTTC. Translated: CASSLTPSGGYNEQFF.

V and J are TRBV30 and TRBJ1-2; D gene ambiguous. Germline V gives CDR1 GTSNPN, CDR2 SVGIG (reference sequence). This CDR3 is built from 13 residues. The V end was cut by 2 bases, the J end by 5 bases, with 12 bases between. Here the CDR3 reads CAWSRQTEYGYTF. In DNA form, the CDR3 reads TGTGCCTGGAGTAGGCAGACGGAGTATGGCTACACCTTC.

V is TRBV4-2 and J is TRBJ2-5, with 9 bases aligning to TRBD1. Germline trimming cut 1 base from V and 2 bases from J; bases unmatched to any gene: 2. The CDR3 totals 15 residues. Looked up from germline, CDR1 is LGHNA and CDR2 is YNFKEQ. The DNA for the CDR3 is TGTGCCAGCAGCCAAGGGGACAGGGCACAAGAGACCCAGTACTTC. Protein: CASSQGDRAQETQYF.

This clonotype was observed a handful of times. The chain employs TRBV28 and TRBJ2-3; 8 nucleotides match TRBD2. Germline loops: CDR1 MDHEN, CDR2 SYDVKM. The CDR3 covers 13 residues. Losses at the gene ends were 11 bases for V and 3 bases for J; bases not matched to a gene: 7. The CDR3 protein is CALAGRATDTQYF. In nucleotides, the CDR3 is TGTGCCCTAGCGGGCAGGGCTACAGATACGCAGTATTTT. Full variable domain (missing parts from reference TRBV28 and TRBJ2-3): DVKVTQSSRYLVKRTGEKVFLECVQDMDHENMFWYRQDPGLGLRLIYFSYDVKMKEKGDIPEGYSVSREKKERFSLILESASTNQTSMYLCALAGRATDTQYFGPGTRLTVL.

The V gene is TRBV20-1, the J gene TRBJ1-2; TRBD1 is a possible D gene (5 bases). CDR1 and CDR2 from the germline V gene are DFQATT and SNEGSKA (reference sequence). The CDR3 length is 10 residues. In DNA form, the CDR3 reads TGCAGGTCGACAGATTATGGCTACACCTTC. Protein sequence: CRSTDYGYTF.

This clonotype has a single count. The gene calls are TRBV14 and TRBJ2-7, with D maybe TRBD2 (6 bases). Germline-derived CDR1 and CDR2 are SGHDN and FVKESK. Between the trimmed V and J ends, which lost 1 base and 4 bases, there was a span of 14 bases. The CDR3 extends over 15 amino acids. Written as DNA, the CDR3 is TGTGCCAGCAGCCAAGGGGGTAGCGGAATTTACGAGCAGTACTTC. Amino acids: CASSQGGSGIYEQYF.

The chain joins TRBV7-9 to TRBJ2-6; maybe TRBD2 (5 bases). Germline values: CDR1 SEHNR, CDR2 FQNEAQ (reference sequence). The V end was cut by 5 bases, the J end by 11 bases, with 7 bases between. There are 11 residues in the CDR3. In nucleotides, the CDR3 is TGTGCCAGCAGCCGAGGGTACGTCCTGACTTTC. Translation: CASSRGYVLTF.

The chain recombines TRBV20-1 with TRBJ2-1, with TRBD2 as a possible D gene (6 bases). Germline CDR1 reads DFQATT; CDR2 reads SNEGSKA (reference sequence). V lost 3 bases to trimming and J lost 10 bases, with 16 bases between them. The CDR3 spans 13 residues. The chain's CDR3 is CSASGSGHREQFF. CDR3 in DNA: TGCAGTGCTAGCGGGAGCGGGCATCGGGAGCAGTTCTTC.

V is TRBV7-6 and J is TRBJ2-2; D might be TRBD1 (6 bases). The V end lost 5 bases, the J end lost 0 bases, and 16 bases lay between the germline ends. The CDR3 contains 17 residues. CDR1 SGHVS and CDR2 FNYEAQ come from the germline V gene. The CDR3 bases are TGTGCCAGCAGCGAAACCCTTGACAGGACGAACACCGGGGAGCTGTTTTTT. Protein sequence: CASSETLDRTNTGELFF.

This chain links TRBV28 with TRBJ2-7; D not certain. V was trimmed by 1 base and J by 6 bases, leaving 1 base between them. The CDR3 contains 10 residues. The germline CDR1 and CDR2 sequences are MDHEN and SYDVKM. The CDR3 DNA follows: TGTGCCAGCAGTTTATTCGAGCAGTACTTC. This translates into CASSLFEQYF.

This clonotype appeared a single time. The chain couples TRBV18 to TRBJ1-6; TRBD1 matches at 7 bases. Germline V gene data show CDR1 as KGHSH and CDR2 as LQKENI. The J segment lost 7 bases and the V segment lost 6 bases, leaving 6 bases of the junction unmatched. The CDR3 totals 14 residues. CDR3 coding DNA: TGTGCCAGCTCTCGGCAGGGGGAGAATTCACCCCTCCACTTT. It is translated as CASSRQGENSPLHF.

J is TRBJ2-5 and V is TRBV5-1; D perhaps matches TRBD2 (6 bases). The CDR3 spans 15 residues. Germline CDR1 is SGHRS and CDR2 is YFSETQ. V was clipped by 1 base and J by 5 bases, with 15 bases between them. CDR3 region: CASSLSSQEGETQYF. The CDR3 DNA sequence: TGCGCCAGCAGCTTGTCCAGCCAGGAGGGGGAGACCCAGTACTTC.

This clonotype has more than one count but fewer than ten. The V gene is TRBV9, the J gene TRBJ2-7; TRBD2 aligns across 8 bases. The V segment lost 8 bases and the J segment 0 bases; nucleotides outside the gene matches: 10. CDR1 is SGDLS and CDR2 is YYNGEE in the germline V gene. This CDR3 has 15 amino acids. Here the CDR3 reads CASKKKSGSSYEQYF. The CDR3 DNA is TGTGCCAGTAAAAAGAAAAGCGGGAGCTCCTACGAGCAGTACTTC.

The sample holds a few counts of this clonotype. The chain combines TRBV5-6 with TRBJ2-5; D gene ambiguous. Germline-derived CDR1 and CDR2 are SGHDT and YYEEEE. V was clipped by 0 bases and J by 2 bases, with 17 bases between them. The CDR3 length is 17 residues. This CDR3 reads CASSLAGSVSRQETQYF. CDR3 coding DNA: TGTGCCAGCAGCTTGGCCGGCAGCGTATCGAGGCAAGAGACCCAGTACTTC.

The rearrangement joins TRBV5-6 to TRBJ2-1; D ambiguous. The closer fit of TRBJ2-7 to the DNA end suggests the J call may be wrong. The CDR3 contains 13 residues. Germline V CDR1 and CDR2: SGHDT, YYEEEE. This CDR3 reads CASIGDFHNEQYF. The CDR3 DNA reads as TGTGCCAGCATCGGAGACTTTCACAATGAGCAGTACTTC.